The next 25 T cell receptor beta chains were all read from a single sample in a study of T cells in Graves' hyperthyroidism and ophthalmopathy. Amplified TCR beta CDR3 regions derived from RNA transcripts. TCR CDR3 regions were first amplified by RT-PCR with HTBI primers. TCRdb itself ran the multiplex PCR reads through MiXCR, one entry per CDR3 protein. The table lists approximately 590,000 distinct CDR3 sequences, approximately 14% of them singletons. The sequencing sample was made of blood. These receptors came from a woman in her 30s with Graves' hyperthyroidism.

At least ten counts were recorded for this clonotype. The genes are TRBV18 and TRBJ1-1; no firm D call. Germline CDR1 and CDR2: KGHSH and LQKENI. The germline V and J ends were trimmed by 4 bases and 3 bases, with 9 bases remaining between them. This CDR3 has 13 residues. This chain's CDR3 is CASSQTSDTEAFF. In DNA form, the CDR3 reads TGTGCCAGCTCACAAACGTCGGACACTGAAGCTTTCTTT.

The chain has TRBV3-1 and TRBJ1-6; D might be TRBD1 (6 bases). Germline CDR1 reads LGHDT; CDR2 reads YNNKEL (reference sequence). There are 16 residues in the CDR3. The V gene lost 4 bases and the J gene lost 8 bases, with 18 bases spanning the gap. This CDR3 is CASSPGGGQSYSPLHF. CDR3 DNA: TGTGCCAGCAGCCCCGGGGGGGGGCAAAGTTATTCACCCCTCCACTTT.

This clonotype was observed at least ten times. The V call is TRBV12-3 or TRBV12-4, the J call TRBJ2-7; 8 bases match TRBD1. This CDR3 contains 14 residues. Trimming at V came to 2 bases and at J to 6 bases, leaving 6 bases not matched to a gene. Written as DNA, the CDR3 is TGTGCCAGCAGTTTAAGACAGGGGACGGTCGAGCAGTACTTC. Protein product: CASSLRQGTVEQYF.

This clonotype was recorded a few times. This chain joins TRBV30 and TRBJ1-6; D is perhaps TRBD1 (5 bases). The CDR3 covers 14 residues. Germline CDR1 GTSNPN, CDR2 SVGIG (reference sequence). V shed 1 base and J shed 7 bases, with 11 bases lying between them. The CDR3: CAWSGTPENSPLHF. DNA for the CDR3: TGTGCCTGGAGTGGGACACCCGAAAATTCACCCCTCCACTTT.

This clonotype was detected many times. This rearrangement joins TRBV7-3 to TRBJ2-7; weak D call: TRBD2 (5 bases). Germline V gene sequence: CDR1 SGHTA, CDR2 FQGTGA. Deletions cut 4 bases from V and 1 base from J, with 11 bases between. The length of the CDR3 is 14 residues. For the CDR3, the DNA is TGTGCCAGCAGCTCGACCGGAGGATCCTACGAGCAGTACTTC. This translates into CASSSTGGSYEQYF.

This clonotype was observed a few times. The CDR3 coding sequence is TGTGCCAGCAGTTACTCGAGGGATGAAAAACTGTTTTTT. This translates into CASSYSRDEKLFF. V and J are TRBV6-6 and TRBJ1-4; no clear D gene. Germline V CDR1 and CDR2: MNHNY, SVGAGI (reference sequence). The CDR3 length is 13 residues. Trimming took 0 bases from V and 6 from J, leaving 5 bases between them.

Ten or more counts support this clonotype. The chain joins TRBV20-1 to TRBJ2-4; D unclear. V lost 0 bases, J lost 11 bases, and 14 bases lay in between. The CDR3 has 13 amino acids. From germline, CDR1 is DFQATT and CDR2 SNEGSKA (reference sequence). DNA of the CDR3: TGCAGTGCTAGAGATCCCGCGGTCAGCTTTCAGTACTTC. Translated, it gives CSARDPAVSFQYF.

This clonotype was counted at least ten times. The J gene is TRBJ2-7, the V gene TRBV29-1, with TRBD2 as a possible D gene (6 bases). Trimming stripped 4 bases from V and 0 bases from J, with 10 bases between. The CDR3 runs 13 residues. Germline CDR1 and CDR2: SQVTM and ANQGSEA. CDR3: CSVGGVPSYEQYF. CDR3 nucleotide sequence: TGCAGCGTTGGCGGGGTCCCCTCCTACGAGCAGTACTTC.

This clonotype has only a few counts. This rearrangement joins TRBV7-9 to TRBJ2-5; D remains unclear. Per the germline V gene, CDR1 is SEHNR and CDR2 is FQNEAQ (reference sequence). This CDR3 has 12 residues. V was trimmed by 0 bases and J by 9 bases, leaving 8 bases between them. The chain's CDR3 is CASSLAQVPQYF. DNA of the CDR3: TGTGCCAGCAGCTTAGCCCAGGTGCCCCAGTACTTC.

This clonotype was found many times. Germline is not matched at one junction end, which may reflect a read error. This sequence joins TRBV5-1 and TRBJ2-5; D gene ambiguous. The CDR3 is 15 amino acids. Per germline, CDR1 SGHRS and CDR2 YFSETQ. The CDR3 region has the DNA TGCGCCAGCAGCCATACCGACGGTACAAGAGAGTCCCAGTACTTC. This codes for CASSHTDGTRESQYF.

There are a few counts of this clonotype. The genes are TRBV29-1 and TRBJ1-4; D remains ambiguous. V lost 5 bases and J lost 0, with 10 bases in between. The germline gives CDR1 SQVTM, CDR2 ANQGSEA. The CDR3 is 14 amino acids. As DNA, the CDR3 is TGCAGCGTTACCCCTAGGGCAACTAATGAAAAACTGTTTTTT. It is translated as CSVTPRATNEKLFF.

This clonotype was recorded a few times. This chain uses TRBV10-3 with TRBJ2-1; no definite D call. The CDR3 is made up of 14 amino acids. CDR1 is ENHRY, CDR2 SYGVKD, per germline. The V and J ends lost 0 bases and 6 bases respectively, with 9 bases between them. DNA for the CDR3: TGTGCCATCAGTGAGTCGCGAACCACCAATGAGCAGTTCTTC. This gives the protein CAISESRTTNEQFF.

Many counts were recorded for this clonotype. The chain uses TRBV27 and TRBJ2-5, with TRBD1 identical over 11 bases. This CDR3 comprises 14 residues. From germline, CDR1 is MNHEY and CDR2 SMNVEV (reference sequence). Trimming took 8 bases from V and 5 from J; bases not matched to a gene: 7. The CDR3 DNA is TGTGCCAGCCGTCCTCGGACAGGGGGCGAGACCCAGTACTTC. Protein: CASRPRTGGETQYF.

A remark on this clonotype: A much larger clonotype is one base distant, so this may be a read error. The CDR3 bases are TGTGCCAGCTCACCACCTCCAGTAGCCTACGAGCAGTACTTC. As protein: CASSPPPVAYEQYF. V gene TRBV18 combines with J gene TRBJ2-7; no firm D call. The CDR3 has 14 amino acids. The V end lost 0 bases, the J end lost 2 bases, and 8 bases lay between the germline ends. The germline gives CDR1 KGHSH, CDR2 LQKENI.

This clonotype was seen repeatedly, ten times or more. The J gene is TRBJ2-1, the V gene TRBV11-2, with 10 bases matching TRBD2. CDR1 SGHAT and CDR2 FQNNGV come from the germline V gene. The CDR3 sequence is 15 residues long. V was clipped by 6 bases and J by 6 bases; unmatched bases: 8. CDR3 nucleotide sequence: TGTGCCAGCAGTTCGGGACTAGCGAACCGCAATGAGCAGTTCTTC. It translates to CASSSGLANRNEQFF.

This clonotype was recorded many times. The chain couples TRBV30 to TRBJ1-4; 7 bases are shared with TRBD1. Per germline, CDR1 GTSNPN and CDR2 SVGIG (reference sequence). This CDR3 spans 13 amino acids. V lost 1 base and J lost 12; bases outside the gene matches: 8. CDR3 sequence: CAWSADRELELFF. CDR3 nucleotide sequence: TGTGCCTGGAGTGCCGACAGGGAACTGGAACTGTTTTTT. The full variable domain, completed using reference TRBV30 and TRBJ1-4, is SQTIHQWPATLVQPVGSPLSLECTVEGTSNPNLYWYRQAAGRGLQLLFYSVGIGQISSEVPQNLSASRPQDRQFILSSKKLLLSDSGFYLCAWSADRELELFFGSGTQLSVL.

The chain links TRBV6-5 to TRBJ2-2; TRBD2 matches 7 bases. J gave up 5 bases and V 3 bases, and 9 bases lay outside the gene matches. Germline values: CDR1 MNHEY, CDR2 SVGAGI. CDR3 length: 16 amino acids. CDR3 bases: TGTGCCAGCAGTTATTTCGTAGGCGGGAGTACCGGGGAGCTGTTTTTT. Protein: CASSYFVGGSTGELFF.

This clonotype was seen ten or more times. The V and J genes are TRBV10-3 and TRBJ1-1; possible D gene TRBD1, 5 bases. Trimming removed 10 bases from V and 6 bases from J, with 21 bases in between. The CDR3 has 14 amino acids. CDR1 and CDR2 (germline): ENHRY, SYGVKD. CDR3 region: CASDLMGGSPEAFF. The CDR3, as DNA: TGTGCCAGCGATCTAATGGGGGGGTCCCCTGAAGCTTTCTTT.

This clonotype occurred a few times. The V gene is TRBV27, the J gene TRBJ2-4; 8 bases agree with TRBD1. This CDR3 is built from 15 residues. CDR1 and CDR2 from the germline V gene are MNHEY and SMNVEV (reference sequence). The V segment lost 8 bases and the J segment 0 bases; nucleotides outside the gene matches: 6. The CDR3 spells CASSDRGLAKNIQYF. CDR3 bases: TGTGCCAGCTCTGACAGGGGTCTAGCCAAAAACATTCAGTACTTC.

This clonotype was seen repeatedly, ten times or more. This rearrangement joins TRBV7-9 to TRBJ1-1; TRBD1 aligns across 9 bases. This CDR3 spans 14 amino acids. V gave up 5 bases and J gave up 4 bases; unmatched junction bases: 5. Germline V gene sequence: CDR1 SEHNR, CDR2 FQNEAQ (reference sequence). The CDR3: CASSKTGGATEAFF. The CDR3 DNA is TGTGCCAGCAGCAAGACAGGGGGGGCCACTGAAGCTTTCTTT.

Ten or more counts support this clonotype. The rearrangement uses TRBV29-1 and TRBJ2-7; D is unclear. Germline V gene lookup returns CDR1 SQVTM and CDR2 ANQGSEA. The CDR3 extends over 14 amino acids. V was shortened by 3 bases and J by 0 bases, with 12 bases between the two germline ends. The CDR3 is CSVDRAGSSYEQYF. Written as DNA, the CDR3 is TGCAGCGTTGATCGGGCCGGTAGCTCCTACGAGCAGTACTTC.

This clonotype was seen at least ten times. The chain is built from TRBV11-2 and TRBJ2-5; 11 bases are a match to TRBD2. The trim removed 3 bases at V and 5 bases at J, leaving 5 bases unmatched. There are 15 residues in the CDR3. Germline-derived CDR1 and CDR2 are SGHAT and FQNNGV. The CDR3 here is CASSFSGLAAETQYF. CDR3 DNA sequence: TGTGCCAGCAGCTTCTCGGGACTAGCGGCGGAGACCCAGTACTTC.

This clonotype was observed at least ten times. This rearrangement joins TRBV5-1 to TRBJ2-7; D not certain. V was trimmed by 0 bases and J by 0 bases, leaving 13 bases between them. From germline, CDR1 is SGHRS and CDR2 YFSETQ. There are 16 residues in the CDR3. The DNA of the CDR3 is TGCGCCAGCAGCTTGGTGGCGATGAAGAGCTCCTACGAGCAGTACTTC. This sequence encodes CASSLVAMKSSYEQYF.

This clonotype was detected many times. The chain links TRBV2 to TRBJ2-7; the match to TRBD1 covers 7 bases. The CDR3 has 13 amino acids. The junction had 2 bases not matched to a gene; V was cut back by 6 bases and J by 0 bases. From germline, CDR1 is SNHLY and CDR2 FYNNEI. The CDR3 loop is CASRDRYSYEQYF. CDR3 DNA: TGTGCCAGCAGGGACAGGTACTCCTACGAGCAGTACTTC. The variable domain in full, completed from reference TRBV2 and TRBJ2-7, reads EPEVTQTPSHQVTQMGQEVILRCVPISNHLYFYWYRQILGQKVEFLVSFYNNEISEKSEIFDDQFSVERPDGSNFTLKIRSTKLEDSAMYFCASRDRYSYEQYFGPGTRLTVT.

This clonotype has only a few counts. The rearrangement uses TRBV7-9 and TRBJ2-1, with 8 bases that match TRBD1. V dropped 5 bases and J dropped 5; count of bases not matched to a gene: 11. CDR1 and CDR2 from the germline V gene are SEHNR and FQNEAQ (reference sequence). The CDR3 covers 16 residues. The CDR3 nucleotides read TGTGCCAGCAGCGGAACAGGGGGGCCTTTACACAATGAGCAGTTCTTC. Protein: CASSGTGGPLHNEQFF.